This is a list of T cell receptor beta chains from one sample in a study of OX40 agonist ivuxolimab in advanced cancers. Profiled with immunoSEQ multiplex PCR; TCRdb holds only in-frame clones, not every one. The sample shows under 25,000 clones, about three quarters of them seen only once. Sample: CD4+ or CD8+ T cells sorted from blood, taken in a trial of the OX40 agonist ivuxolimab. These receptors all come from an adult with an advanced solid tumor such as melanoma, head and neck, liver or kidney cancer. Both conserved end residues are part of each CDR3.

J gene	V gene	CDR3 protein
TRBJ1-1	TRBV6-1	CASSWGNTEAFF
TRBJ1-1	TRBV7-6	CASSLTGERNTEAFF
TRBJ1-1	TRBV4-1	CASSQVIAFTEAFF
TRBJ2-2	TRBV6-6	CASSPIVQGVGELFF
TRBJ1-2	TRBV28	CASSLSTGIYGYTF
TRBJ2-7	TRBV7-2	CASSLEGLANYEQYF
TRBJ1-1	TRBV19	CASKTGGNTEAFF
TRBJ2-7	TRBV9	CASSSSLSGGSRYEQYF
TRBJ2-5	TRBV9	CASSVFDSSGTQYF
TRBJ1-4	TRBV9	CASSLEGEKLFF
TRBJ2-1	TRBV4-2	CASSQEGQGGNEQFF
TRBJ2-7	TRBV5-5	CASSFQGNEQYF
TRBJ2-7	TRBV19	CASSAYTSGSRNEQYF
TRBJ2-3	TRBV4-2	CASSPPSKADTQYF
TRBJ2-6	TRBV6-4	CASSDSRQGISGANVLTF
TRBJ2-1	TRBV4-1	CASSQYIPGTSGNEQFF
TRBJ2-5	TRBV5-6	CASSPPDRGLETQYF
TRBJ1-1	TRBV7-2	CASSSPMNTEAFF
TRBJ1-5	TRBV4-3	CASSHTTWDFNQPQHF
TRBJ2-2	TRBV5-5	CASGRGLTGELFF
TRBJ1-1	TRBV7-2	CASSSTGTVNTEAFF
TRBJ2-7	TRBV5-1	CASSRGSEQYF
TRBJ2-1	TRBV7-6	CASSLPGGVNEQFF
TRBJ2-7	TRBV21-1	CASSKHGASYEQYF
TRBJ2-7	TRBV4-2	CASSSDHAEQYF
TRBJ2-1	TRBV5-8	CASSVGLAGSYNEQFF
TRBJ2-7	TRBV7-3	CASSLFPSSYEQYF
TRBJ2-7	TRBV4-1	CASSQGQAYEQYF
TRBJ1-1	TRBV5-1	CASSAGTGFDTEAFF
TRBJ1-4	TRBV6-1	CASSEARVFLTEKLFF
TRBJ2-6	TRBV11-2	CASTLALSGANVLTF
TRBJ1-2	TRBV11-1	CASSPGPLMEGRISNGYTF
TRBJ2-3	TRBV9	CASSGRRGGAYTDTQYF
TRBJ2-7	TRBV30	CASRDRMYEQYF
TRBJ1-6	TRBV7-9	CASSQGGSFNSPLHF
TRBJ1-2	TRBV7-9	CASSSFGYTF
TRBJ2-7	TRBV7-3	CASSFGSYEQYF
TRBJ1-1	TRBV19	CASSIDRARFTEAFF
TRBJ1-6	TRBV4-1	CASSPEDSTNSPLHF
TRBJ2-7	TRBV4-2	CASSQSRTLSYEQYF
TRBJ2-1	TRBV25-1	CASAGLAGSYNEQFF
TRBJ2-7	TRBV28	CASSLETREQYF
TRBJ1-2	TRBV28	CASSAPQGNNYGYTF
TRBJ1-1	TRBV5-1	CASSRGQGGTEAFF